Following are 2 T cell receptor beta chains from one sample sequenced in a study of OX40 agonist ivuxolimab in advanced cancers. Clones were sequenced by immunoSEQ multiplex PCR, and TCRdb holds only the in-frame ones, with some missing. The profile covers 50,000 to 70,000 clones, with around 91% appearing a single time and roughly an eighth taken by the ten largest. The sequences come from CD4+ or CD8+ T cells sorted from blood, collected in a trial of the OX40 agonist ivuxolimab. The receptors stem from an adult with an advanced solid tumor such as melanoma, head and neck, liver or kidney cancer.

Regarding this clone: Other DNA variants within this sample encode the same CDR3. The chain is built from TRBV7-9 and TRBJ1-2; 9 bases agree with TRBD1. The V segment lost 5 bases and the J segment 5 bases; nucleotides outside the gene matches: 3. The CDR3 covers 13 residues. CDR1 is SEHNR, CDR2 FQNEAQ, per germline (reference sequence). The CDR3 nucleotides read TGTGCCAGCAGCCTGACAGGGGGGTATGGCTACACCTTC. Translated, it gives CASSLTGGYGYTF.

In this sample, this clone turned up once. The genes are TRBV5-1 and TRBJ2-7; D could derive from TRBD1 or TRBD2 (5 bases each). CDR3 length: 14 residues. Germline-derived CDR1 and CDR2 are SGHRS and YFSETQ. V was pared by 0 bases and J by 3 bases, with 10 bases between. CDR3 nucleotides: TGCGCCAGCAGCTTGGCTGGGGGAGACTACGAGCAGTACTTC. This sequence encodes CASSLAGGDYEQYF.